This TCR beta chain was captured in a study of cytomegalovirus exposure and HLA in healthy donors. Study results and limitations: The likely explanation for a cluster of highly shared sequence variants was sequencing artifact. The authors listed 164 TCR beta chains as cytomegalovirus-associated.

About this clone: Its antigen is not identified. One junction end does not reproduce the germline sequence, and a read error may be involved.

Germline CDR1 reads SGHNT; CDR2 reads YYREEE (reference sequence). The CDR3 extends over 15 amino acids. PCR involved 60 Vbeta and 13 Jbeta primers. Sequenced by immunoSEQ multiplex PCR; TCRdb stores in-frame clones only, minus some. The sample has about 160,000 clones; 77% are singletons. The chain employs TRBV5-4 and TRBJ2-3, with D possibly being TRBD1 or TRBD2 (6 bases each). The TCR sequence derives from a woman between 35 and 50 years old in good health and CMV-seropositive. Specimen: PBMCs. This CDR3 reads CASSLGGGSTDTQYF. CDR3 in DNA: TGTGCCAGCAGTTTGGGGGGCGGCAGCACAGATACGCAGTATTTT.